Following are 14 T cell receptor beta chains from one sample sequenced in a study of cytomegalovirus exposure and HLA in healthy donors. The PCR was carried out with 60 Vbeta primers and 13 Jbeta primers. TCRdb keeps only in-frame clones here, not all; method: immunoSEQ multiplex PCR. The repertoire includes 95,000 to 100,000 clones, roughly four fifths of them detected once, and less than 10% sits in the top ten. The sequenced sample consisted of PBMCs. These receptor sequences come from a female donor in good health and CMV-seronegative.

The V and J genes are TRBV18 and TRBJ1-2; 10 positions agree with TRBD1. The ends lost 6 bases at V and 3 bases at J; junction bases unmatched: 7. CDR3 length: 15 amino acids. The germline V gene has CDR1 KGHSH and CDR2 LQKENI. CDR3 protein: CASSPGTGVYYGYTF. Written as DNA, the CDR3 is TGTGCCAGCTCCCCTGGGACAGGGGTGTACTATGGCTACACCTTC.

This chain joins TRBV15 and TRBJ2-7; TRBD2 matches at 10 bases. J lost 2 bases, V lost 4 bases, and 5 bases had no gene match. CDR3 length equals 15 residues. Per germline, CDR1 LNHNV and CDR2 YYDKDF (reference sequence). The chain's CDR3 is CATSNRLAGAYEQYF. Written as DNA, the CDR3 is TGTGCCACCAGCAATCGACTAGCGGGCGCCTACGAGCAGTACTTC. Using reference TRBV15 and TRBJ2-7 for the parts outside the CDR3, the full variable domain is DAMVIQNPRYQVTQFGKPVTLSCSQTLNHNVMYWYQQKSSQAPKLLFHYYDKDFNNEADTPDNFQSRRPNTSFCFLDIRSPGLGDTAMYLCATSNRLAGAYEQYFGPGTRLTVT.

CDR3 region: CASSLGTSRHSLTYEQYF. For the CDR3, the DNA is TGTGCCAGCAGCTTGGGGACTAGTAGACATTCACTCACCTACGAGCAGTACTTC. V is TRBV5-4 and J is TRBJ2-7, with 7 bases aligning to TRBD2. Losses at the gene ends were 0 bases for V and 2 bases for J; bases not matched to a gene: 14. The CDR3 runs 18 residues. CDR1 is SGHNT and CDR2 is YYREEE in the germline V gene (reference sequence). Filled out from reference TRBV5-4 and TRBJ2-7, the complete variable domain reads ETGVTQSPTHLIKTRGQQVTLRCSSQSGHNTVSWYQQALGQGPQFIFQYYREEENGRGNFPPRFSGLQFPNYSSELNVNALELDDSALYLCASSLGTSRHSLTYEQYFGPGTRLTVT.

The gene calls are TRBV6-1 and TRBJ1-2; 10 bases are a match to TRBD1. The CDR3 length is 14 residues. V shed 4 bases, J shed 8 bases, and the junction held 7 bases outside the gene matches. CDR1 and CDR2 (germline): MNHNS, SASEGT. The CDR3 sequence: CASSARQGARGYTF. CDR3 DNA: TGTGCCAGCAGTGCCCGACAGGGGGCGCGCGGCTACACCTTC.

V is TRBV11-2 and J is TRBJ2-3; 13 bases agree with TRBD2. Germline loops: CDR1 SGHAT, CDR2 FQNNGV. This CDR3 is 18 amino acids long. V trimming: 2 bases; J trimming: 0 bases; junction bases outside the gene matches: 5. As DNA, the CDR3 is TGTGCCAGCAGCTTATGGACTAGCGGGAGCCCTAGCACAGATACGCAGTATTTT. This translates into CASSLWTSGSPSTDTQYF.

The J gene is TRBJ1-3, the V gene TRBV7-9, with a possible D match to TRBD1 (5 bases). The CDR3 spans 16 residues. The ends were cut back, 1 base at V and 3 bases at J, with 13 bases in the middle. Germline V CDR1 and CDR2: SEHNR, FQNEAQ (reference sequence). Written as DNA, the CDR3 is TGTGCCAGCAGCTTAGAGGGCAGGGTCATTGGAAACACCATATATTTT. This sequence encodes CASSLEGRVIGNTIYF.

Points on this clone: The sample carries other DNA sequences with the same CDR3. The chain employs TRBV7-6 and TRBJ1-1; 8 nucleotides agree with TRBD1. The V gene end was trimmed by 0 bases and the J gene end by 1 base; junction bases not matched to a gene: 1. Germline assignment: CDR1 SGHVS and CDR2 FNYEAQ. The CDR3 length is 15 residues. The CDR3, as DNA: TGTGCCAGCAGCTTAGCGACAGGGGCGAACACTGAAGCTTTCTTT. The encoded protein is CASSLATGANTEAFF. The full variable domain, its missing parts supplied by reference TRBV7-6 and TRBJ1-1, is GAGVSQSPRYKVTKRGQDVALRCDPISGHVSLYWYRQALGQGPEFLTYFNYEAQQDKSGLPNDRFSAERPEGSISTLTIQRTEQRDSAMYRCASSLATGANTEAFFGQGTRLTVV.

The rearrangement links TRBV15 to TRBJ2-7; the D gene is possibly TRBD1 (7 bases). In germline, CDR1 is LNHNV, CDR2 YYDKDF (reference sequence). The germline V and J ends were trimmed by 2 bases and 3 bases, with 17 bases remaining between them. The CDR3 is 16 residues long. CDR3 sequence reads: CATSRTGGQSDYEQYF. CDR3 sequence (DNA): TGTGCCACCAGCAGAACCGGGGGACAGTCAGACTACGAGCAGTACTTC.

This clone has just a few counts. The genes are TRBV9 and TRBJ2-2; perhaps TRBD2 as D (6 bases). Per the germline V gene, CDR1 is SGDLS and CDR2 is YYNGEE. Deletions cut 1 base from V and 2 bases from J, with 21 bases between. This CDR3 spans 19 amino acids. The CDR3 loop reads CASSVWGSGPRGNTGELFF. The CDR3, as DNA: TGTGCCAGCAGCGTATGGGGTAGCGGCCCGAGAGGAAACACCGGGGAGCTGTTTTTT.

The chain joins TRBV19 to TRBJ1-5; 9 bases agree with TRBD1. The V gene's germline CDR1 is LNHDA and CDR2 SQIVND (reference sequence). The length of the CDR3 is 17 residues. V dropped 4 bases and J dropped 0; count of bases not matched to a gene: 7. As DNA, the CDR3 is TGTGCCAGTAGTAGGGTGACAGGGGGACGTAGCAATCAGCCCCAGCATTTT. Translation: CASSRVTGGRSNQPQHF.

The CDR3 DNA sequence: TGTGCCAGCAGTTTACAGGGTGGCAATCAGCCCCAGCATTTT. This codes for CASSLQGGNQPQHF. The rearrangement joins TRBV27 to TRBJ1-5; weak D call: TRBD1 (5 bases). This CDR3 is built from 14 residues. Trimming shortened V by 2 bases and J by 2 bases, and 7 bases separated the two germline ends. CDR1 and CDR2 (germline): MNHEY, SMNVEV (reference sequence).

This clone was seen only a few times. This rearrangement joins TRBV30 to TRBJ2-5; D is unclear. The germline V gene has CDR1 GTSNPN and CDR2 SVGIG (reference sequence). The V and J ends lost 0 bases and 13 bases respectively, with 15 bases between them. This CDR3 is built from 12 residues. Written as DNA, the CDR3 is TGTGCCTGGAGTGTACTACGGCTACGCCCGTACTTC. Protein product: CAWSVLRLRPYF.

V is TRBV11-3 and J is TRBJ2-1; the match to TRBD2 covers 9 bases. The trim removed 0 bases at V and 5 bases at J, leaving 17 bases unmatched. This CDR3 contains 20 residues. Per the germline V gene, CDR1 is SGHNT and CDR2 is YENEEA. This CDR3 is CASSLDPVGSGGTMDNEQFF. In nucleotides, the CDR3 is TGTGCCAGCAGCTTAGATCCTGTGGGTAGCGGGGGTACCATGGACAATGAGCAGTTCTTC.

The table lists this clone with a count of one. The CDR3, as DNA: TGTGCCAGCTCTCGGACAGGGGGCGACCCTGGCTACACCTTC. It translates to CASSRTGGDPGYTF. V is TRBV18 and J is TRBJ1-2; the match to TRBD1 covers 11 bases. CDR3 length: 14 residues. Losses at the gene ends were 6 bases for V and 7 bases for J; bases not matched to a gene: 7. Germline V gives CDR1 KGHSH, CDR2 LQKENI. The whole variable domain, filled in from reference TRBV18 and TRBJ1-2, reads NAGVMQNPRHLVRRRGQEARLRCSPMKGHSHVYWYRQLPEEGLKFMVYLQKENIIDESGMPKERFSAEFPKEGPSILRIQQVVRGDSAAYFCASSRTGGDPGYTFGSGTRLTVV.